The present T cell receptor (beta chain) was sequenced within a study of blood T cell repertoires in COVID-19 (dated by TCRdb to about 2020). In the study overall: The collaborator samples originated in the United States, Italy and Spain and spanned the acute and convalescent phases of COVID-19. The samples were drawn from two sources: the first 160 participants of the ongoing ImmuneRACE study, and 1,000 to 1,500 subjects contributed by 6 global collaborators. The dataset comprised deeply sampled blood TCRbeta repertoires from subjects exposed to, actively infected with, or recovered from COVID-19. HLA class I and class II types, where available, came from metadata supplied by the sample provider rather than from assay-based typing. Nearly every sample came with metadata listing a de-identified subject ID, COVID-19 status, age in years and sex. The prospective study material was composed of cDNA or gDNA derived from T cells, B-cell-depleted T cells, or PBMCs. A freely available public database, intended as a resource for researchers studying the immune response to SARS-CoV-2, is where the repertoires were released. Here is what the overall study found, with its caveats: How much clinical and demographic metadata was included differed by source and by participant, and the metadata was provided uncurated.

The collaborating institutions used their own protocols to collect whole blood in K2EDTA tubes. For TCRbeta analysis, collaborators shipped samples in one of three forms: frozen whole blood, isolated PBMCs, or DNA extracted from either of those sample types. Reading from cysteine to phenylalanine, the CDR3 counts 14 amino acids. The retained sequence is limited to the CDR3, 42 bases, with the frame set at the first base. The V end loses 2 bases and the J end loses 5 bases, and a stretch of 11 bases separates them. CDR1 is given as SGHTA and CDR2 as FQGNSA, both from the germline V gene. As concerns this clone: Its antigen target is currently unknown. Base qualities are not provided; no much larger clone lies one nucleotide away.

The immunoSEQ Assay, a bias-controlled multiplex PCR, was used to amplify TCRbeta CDR3 regions from genomic DNA. The study's own analysis went as follows. Nucleated cell counts per sample were estimated from amplification of reference gene primers within the assay. To quantify the absolute abundance of each unique TCRbeta CDR3 rearrangement, sequence reads were collapsed and filtered. For each sample, productive Simpson clonality was calculated as the square root of Simpson's diversity index over productive rearrangements. Drawn from immuneACCESS, this table holds only the in-frame rearrangements with V and J called that TCRdb kept. Clones are partly lost; checked studies trace under half to an unresolved V gene and leave the rest unexplained. Clone size and the V and J calls come from that table; the DNA yielded D and trimming. Across this sample there are about 300,000 clones, with about 84% seen only once. The top ten clonotypes cover about 1.6% of the sample.

The sequenced material came from peripheral blood. The rearrangement combines TRBV7-2 with TRBJ2-3; the best D guess is TRBD2, with 6 bases matching. This receptor was obtained from a woman in her forties or fifties with acute or convalescent COVID-19. The CDR3 loop reads CASSLMRGGDTQYF. The nucleotides are TGTGCCAGCAGCTTAATGAGGGGAGGAGATACGCAGTATTTT.